Sequencing of this T cell receptor (beta chain) was carried out in a study of blood T cell repertoires in COVID-19. Study-wide context: Donors in the United States, Italy and Spain gave samples during acute or convalescent COVID-19. From T cells, B-cell-depleted T cells, or PBMCs came the material, which was cDNA or gDNA.

How the authors handled the data: Nucleated cell number was recorded as an estimate derived from reference gene primer amplification. TCRdb keeps only in-frame clones here, not all; method: immunoSEQ multiplex PCR. From that table come the V and J calls and clone size; the DNA was used to work out D and trimming. This table holds 270,000 or so clones, approximately 80% found once. V gave up 6 bases and J gave up 6 bases, with 9 bases separating them. The CDR3 spans 13 residues. Looked up from germline, CDR1 is MDHEN and CDR2 is SYDVKM. The chain is built from TRBV28 and TRBJ1-6, with D perhaps matching TRBD1 (6 bases). Sequencing used peripheral blood. The sequence was collected from a human donor in a cohort sampled during active COVID-19. The CDR3 protein is CASRRTANSPLHF. The CDR3 DNA sequence: TGTGCCAGCAGAAGGACAGCTAATTCACCCCTCCACTTT.